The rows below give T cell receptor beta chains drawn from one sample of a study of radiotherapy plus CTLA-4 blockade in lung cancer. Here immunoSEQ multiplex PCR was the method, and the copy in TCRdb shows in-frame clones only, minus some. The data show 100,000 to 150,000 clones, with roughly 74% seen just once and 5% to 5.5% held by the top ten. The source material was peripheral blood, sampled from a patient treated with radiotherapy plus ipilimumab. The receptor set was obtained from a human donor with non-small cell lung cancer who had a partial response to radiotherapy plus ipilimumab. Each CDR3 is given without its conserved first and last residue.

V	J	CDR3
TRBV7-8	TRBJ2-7	ASSLGDRGSEQY
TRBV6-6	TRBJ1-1	ASNWDRGRMNTEAF
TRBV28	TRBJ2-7	ASSPLTSGSSYEQY
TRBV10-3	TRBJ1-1	AISSGRYTEAF
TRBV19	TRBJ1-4	ASSPFPRDEKLF
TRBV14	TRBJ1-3	ASSPRDGGLWDTIY
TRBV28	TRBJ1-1	ASTSGVYTEAF
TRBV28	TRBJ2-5	ASSSNGARVQETQY
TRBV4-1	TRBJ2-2	ASSQGRGAGGTGELF
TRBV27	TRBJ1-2	ASSLGAPYGYT
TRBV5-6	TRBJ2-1	ASSLYSGSGRGIYNEQF
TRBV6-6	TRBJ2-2	ASSSGLAGEGELF
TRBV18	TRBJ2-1	ASESQGSASSSYNEQF
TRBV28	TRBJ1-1	ASTAAATNRYTEAF
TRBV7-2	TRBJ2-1	ASSLGGEDIYNEQF
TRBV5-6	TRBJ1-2	ASSLGQANYGYT
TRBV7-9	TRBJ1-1	ASSFRGVREDTEAF
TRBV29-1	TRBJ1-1	SAGLSLNWDTEAF
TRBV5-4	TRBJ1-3	ASIRQYSGNTIY
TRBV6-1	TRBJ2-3	ASSLTRPTDTQY
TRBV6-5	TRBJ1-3	ASSTTLSSGNTIY
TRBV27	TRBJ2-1	ASSPGLAGRDEQF
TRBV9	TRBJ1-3	ASSPGGERWNSGNTIY
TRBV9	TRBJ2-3	ASSYSLAGFTDTQY
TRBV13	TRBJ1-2	ASSLGPDWTNYGYT
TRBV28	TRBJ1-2	ASTWGGTNYGYT
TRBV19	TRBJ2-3	ASSFRADTQY
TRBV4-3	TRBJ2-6	ASSQERHPSGANVLT
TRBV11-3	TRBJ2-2	ASSAGGLAGGGTGELF
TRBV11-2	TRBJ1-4	ASSFLLSELF
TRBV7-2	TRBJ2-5	ASSLIVGTQY
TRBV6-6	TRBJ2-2	ASSYSKGLTGELF
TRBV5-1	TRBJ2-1	ASSLDGGTIEQF
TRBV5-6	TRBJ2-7	ASSSGDLYEQY
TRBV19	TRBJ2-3	ASTAGRLAGRKYTDTQY
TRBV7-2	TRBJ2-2	ASSLPGLAGDPGELF
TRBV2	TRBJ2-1	ASSTGTSDPDEQF
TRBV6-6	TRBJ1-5	ASSSRTEGMGQPQH
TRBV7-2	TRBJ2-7	ASSSGRGSYEQY
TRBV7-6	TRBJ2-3	ASSIPSGAGGTQY